The 26 T cell receptor beta chains listed next were all sequenced from one sample in a study of human T cells and chemical hapten exposure. Treatment defined: therapeutic diphenylcyclopropenone sensitization with weekly scalp DPC. Library preparation tagged each individual cDNA molecule with a unique molecular identifier. In TCRdb, the reads were re-called with MiXCR into one record per CDR3 protein. The table has thousands of distinct CDR3 sequences, around half seen once. Specimen: whole blood, collected before DPC sensitization or 2, 6, or about 24 weeks after (not recorded which). The receptors shown here come from an adult with alopecia areata. Some clones in this sample may be carry-over from other donors' samples. This table probably holds off-target reads from a library built for another chain.

V gene TRBV4-3 combines with J gene TRBJ2-3; D is unclear. The CDR3 spans 11 residues. Trimming left V 4 bases short and J 6 bases short, with 5 bases between. CDR1 LGHNA and CDR2 YSLEER come from the germline V gene. DNA for the CDR3: TGCGCCAGCAGCCGTTTCGATACGCAGTATTTT. This sequence encodes CASSRFDTQYF.

The rearrangement links TRBV6-5 to TRBJ2-5, with a weak D call TRBD2 (5 bases). Germline V gene data show CDR1 as MNHEY and CDR2 as SVGAGI. V was pared by 8 bases and J by 3 bases, with 10 bases between. The CDR3 loop spans 12 amino acids. The CDR3 protein is CASGNGKETQYF. The CDR3 DNA reads as TGTGCCAGCGGAAACGGGAAAGAGACCCAGTACTTC.

This chain uses TRBV29-1 with TRBJ2-3; tentatively, D is TRBD1 (6 bases). This CDR3 comprises 13 residues. The V end lost 6 bases, the J end lost 0 bases, and 10 bases lay between the germline ends. Per the germline V gene, CDR1 is SQVTM and CDR2 is ANQGSEA. This chain's CDR3 is CSVATGSTDTQYF. CDR3 sequence (DNA): TGCAGCGTCGCTACAGGGAGCACAGATACGCAGTATTTT.

The sample holds a few counts of this clonotype. The gene calls are TRBV5-1 and TRBJ2-5, with a tentative D call TRBD1 (6 bases). Between the trimmed V and J ends, which lost 2 bases and 1 base, there was a span of 12 bases. The germline V gene has CDR1 SGHRS and CDR2 YFSETQ. The CDR3 runs 15 residues. Here the CDR3 reads CASSLRGTLQETQYF. The CDR3 DNA sequence: TGCGCCAGCAGCTTAAGGGGGACCCTCCAAGAGACCCAGTACTTC.

This clonotype showed up just a few times. The rearrangement links TRBV11-2 to TRBJ2-1, with 7 bases matching TRBD1. V trimming: 6 bases; J trimming: 3 bases; junction bases outside the gene matches: 5. There are 14 residues in the CDR3. Germline V gene lookup returns CDR1 SGHAT and CDR2 FQNNGV. CDR3 protein: CASRRGQNYNEQFF. CDR3 bases: TGTGCCAGCAGACGGGGACAGAACTACAATGAGCAGTTCTTC.

A few counts support this clonotype. The chain combines TRBV20-1 with TRBJ2-7; TRBD2 matches at 12 bases. CDR3 length: 15 amino acids. Per the germline V gene, CDR1 is DFQATT and CDR2 is SNEGSKA (reference sequence). V lost 0 bases, J lost 1 base, and 1 base stayed unmatched. This CDR3 is CSARDLAGGSYEQYF. CDR3 sequence (DNA): TGCAGTGCTAGAGATCTAGCGGGAGGGTCCTACGAGCAGTACTTC.

The genes are TRBV2 and TRBJ2-7; D remains unclear. Trimming pared 3 bases from V and 4 bases from J, leaving 4 bases between. This CDR3 spans 11 amino acids. CDR1 SNHLY and CDR2 FYNNEI come from the germline V gene. The CDR3 DNA reads as TGTGCCAGCAGTGATGCGTACGAGCAGTACTTC. Translated, it gives CASSDAYEQYF.

The chain employs TRBV10-3 and TRBJ2-7, with D maybe TRBD1 (5 bases). The V gene's germline CDR1 is ENHRY and CDR2 SYGVKD. The CDR3 totals 13 residues. The germline V and J ends were trimmed by 0 bases and 5 bases, with 8 bases remaining between them. The CDR3 reads CAISESPGNEQYF. CDR3 bases: TGTGCCATCAGTGAGTCGCCAGGGAACGAGCAGTACTTC.

This clonotype turned up a few times. V is TRBV28 and J is TRBJ2-1; 10 nucleotides line up with TRBD2. The CDR3 contains 16 residues. J lost 9 bases, V lost 5 bases, and 13 bases had no gene match. CDR1 is MDHEN and CDR2 is SYDVKM in the germline V gene. CDR3 nucleotides: TGTGCCAGCAGTCTCCGCCCGTCTAGCGGGAGTTTTGAGCAGTTCTTC. It codes for CASSLRPSSGSFEQFF.

The V and J genes are TRBV6-5 and TRBJ2-5; a weak D match, TRBD1 (5 bases). The CDR3 has 16 residues. V gave up 0 bases and J gave up 1 base, with 12 bases separating them. Looked up from germline, CDR1 is MNHEY and CDR2 is SVGAGI. The CDR3 DNA reads TGTGCCAGCAGTTACTCGAGACAGAACACCCAAGAGACCCAGTACTTC. This gives the protein CASSYSRQNTQETQYF.

This clonotype was recorded a few times. The V gene is TRBV5-1, the J gene TRBJ2-5, with D possibly TRBD1 on 5 matching bases. Trimming took off 1 base at V and 4 bases at J, with 11 bases between the two ends. The CDR3 runs 14 residues. Germline V gene sequence: CDR1 SGHRS, CDR2 YFSETQ. The CDR3 region is CASSLKTVTETQYF. The DNA for the CDR3 is TGCGCCAGCAGCTTGAAGACAGTGACAGAGACCCAGTACTTC.

The V and J genes are TRBV5-5 and TRBJ2-3; 11 nucleotides match TRBD1. CDR1 SGHKS and CDR2 YYEKEE come from the germline V gene (reference sequence). Unmatched junction bases numbered 3, after V lost 3 bases and J lost 6 bases. The CDR3 runs 14 residues. This CDR3 reads CASSWDRGKDTQYF. The CDR3, as DNA: TGTGCCAGCAGCTGGGACAGGGGGAAGGATACGCAGTATTTT. Filled out from reference TRBV5-5 and TRBJ2-3, the complete variable domain reads DAGVTQSPTHLIKTRGQQVTLRCSPISGHKSVSWYQQVLGQGPQFIFQYYEKEERGRGNFPDRFSARQFPNYSSELNVNALLLGDSALYLCASSWDRGKDTQYFGPGTRLTVL.

The V call is TRBV12-3 or TRBV12-4, the J call TRBJ2-3, with 11 bases lining up with TRBD2. The junction had 7 bases not matched to a gene; V was cut back by 5 bases and J by 3 bases. CDR3 length: 16 residues. The CDR3 nucleotides read TGTGCCAGCAGTGCCGCTAGCGGGGGGATAACAGATACGCAGTATTTT. It yields the protein CASSAASGGITDTQYF.

The rearrangement joins TRBV7-9 to TRBJ2-4; 10 positions match TRBD1. The CDR3 consists of 16 residues. Losses at the gene ends were 2 bases for V and 7 bases for J; bases not matched to a gene: 8. The V gene's germline CDR1 is SEHNR and CDR2 FQNEAQ (reference sequence). The CDR3 DNA is TGTGCCAGCAGCTTACAAGGGGACAGGGGTCTTAACATTCAGTACTTC. It is translated as CASSLQGDRGLNIQYF. The full variable domain, completed using reference TRBV7-9 and TRBJ2-4, is DTGVSQNPRHKITKRGQNVTFRCDPISEHNRLYWYRQTLGQGPEFLTYFQNEAQLEKSRLLSDRFSAERPKGSFSTLEIQRTEQGDSAMYLCASSLQGDRGLNIQYFGAGTRLSVL.

This chain joins TRBV5-8 and TRBJ2-4; the D gene is possibly TRBD1 (6 bases). The V gene's germline CDR1 is SGHTS and CDR2 YDEGEE. With 0 bases removed from V and 5 bases from J, the gap between germline ends came to 6 bases. The CDR3 runs 13 residues. This chain's CDR3 is CASSLDRENIQYF. In DNA form, the CDR3 reads TGTGCCAGCAGCTTGGACAGGGAAAACATTCAGTACTTC.

V gene TRBV11-2 combines with J gene TRBJ2-3; D is undetermined. The CDR3 consists of 15 residues. Trimming took off 5 bases at V and 3 bases at J, with 15 bases between the two ends. CDR1 is SGHAT and CDR2 is FQNNGV in the germline V gene. In nucleotides, the CDR3 is TGTGCCAGCAGCCCCAACTTTTTTTCGACAGATACGCAGTATTTT. Translated: CASSPNFFSTDTQYF.

The rearrangement joins TRBV12-3 or TRBV12-4 to TRBJ2-5, with 9 bases lining up with TRBD2. With 8 bases clipped from V and 2 bases from J, the junction kept 9 bases outside the gene matches. CDR3 length equals 15 residues. Written as DNA, the CDR3 is TGTGCCAGCGGACTGACTAGCGGAGTACAAGAGACCCAGTACTTC. Protein sequence: CASGLTSGVQETQYF.

In its sample, this clonotype was seen a few times. This chain uses TRBV18 with TRBJ2-3; unclear D gene. CDR3 size: 16 residues. Germline V gene data show CDR1 as KGHSH and CDR2 as LQKENI. V was shortened by 5 bases and J by 0 bases, with 15 bases between the two germline ends. In DNA form, the CDR3 reads TGTGCCAGCTCATTCACGACGGCCTCTAGCACAGATACGCAGTATTTT. Its protein product is CASSFTTASSTDTQYF.

The chain carries TRBV29-1 and TRBJ2-3, with no clear D. The germline V gene encodes CDR1 SQVTM and CDR2 ANQGSEA. The CDR3 totals 10 residues. V lost 8 bases to trimming and J lost 1 base, with 4 bases between them. The DNA of the CDR3 is TGCAGCTTGCGCACAGATACGCAGTATTTT. This encodes CSLRTDTQYF.

A remark on this clonotype: The junction does not match germline at one end; this may be a read error. The CDR3 DNA sequence: TGTACCAGCGGGCGGGGTTGGAAAGAGACCCAGTACTTC. It codes for CTSGRGWKETQYF. The genes are TRBV6-2 or TRBV6-3 and TRBJ2-5, with D possibly TRBD2 on 6 matching bases. The CDR3 totals 13 residues. Germline V gene lookup returns CDR1 MNHEY and CDR2 SVGEGT.

The chain uses TRBV5-5 and TRBJ2-1; no reliable D call. From germline, CDR1 is SGHKS and CDR2 YYEKEE (reference sequence). The CDR3 runs to 15 residues. The V end was cut by 4 bases, the J end by 0 bases, with 11 bases between. The CDR3 DNA follows: TGTGCCAGCAGCCCACAAGTAAGCTCCTACAATGAGCAGTTCTTC. Encoded protein: CASSPQVSSYNEQFF.

CDR3: CASSQDLSKAPPGELFF. The DNA of the CDR3 is TGTGCCAGCAGCCAAGATCTCAGTAAAGCCCCTCCCGGGGAGCTGTTTTTT. This sequence joins TRBV3-1 and TRBJ2-2; no definite D call. Germline CDR1 and CDR2: LGHDT and YNNKEL (reference sequence). Trimming removed 0 bases at V and 6 bases at J, with 17 bases between. There are 17 residues in the CDR3.

CDR3 sequence (DNA): TGTGCCAGCACTACCGGAAGATATCAGCCCCAGCATTTT. This codes for CASTTGRYQPQHF. The chain joins TRBV28 to TRBJ1-5; D gene unclear. From germline, CDR1 is MDHEN and CDR2 SYDVKM. V gave up 7 bases and J gave up 5 bases, with 12 bases separating them. The CDR3 has 13 residues. Full variable domain (remainder filled in from reference TRBV28 and TRBJ1-5): DVKVTQSSRYLVKRTGEKVFLECVQDMDHENMFWYRQDPGLGLRLIYFSYDVKMKEKGDIPEGYSVSREKKERFSLILESASTNQTSMYLCASTTGRYQPQHFGDGTRLSIL.

V and J are TRBV12-3 or TRBV12-4 and TRBJ2-1, with unresolved D. V lost 3 bases, J lost 4 bases, and 4 bases lay in between. This CDR3 has 12 amino acids. The CDR3 nucleotides read TGTGCCAGCAGTTTCAGTTACAATGAGCAGTTCTTC. Translated, it gives CASSFSYNEQFF.

This clonotype was seen more than once but under ten times. This rearrangement joins TRBV18 to TRBJ2-5; weak D call: TRBD2 (6 bases). V was cut by 3 bases and J by 7 bases, with 12 bases left in between. The CDR3 runs to 13 residues. CDR1 and CDR2 from the germline V gene are KGHSH and LQKENI. The CDR3 here is CASSPEEGRTQYF. In nucleotides, the CDR3 is TGTGCCAGCTCACCCGAGGAGGGACGGACCCAGTACTTC. The whole variable domain, filled in from reference TRBV18 and TRBJ2-5, reads NAGVMQNPRHLVRRRGQEARLRCSPMKGHSHVYWYRQLPEEGLKFMVYLQKENIIDESGMPKERFSAEFPKEGPSILRIQQVVRGDSAAYFCASSPEEGRTQYFGPGTRLLVL.

This clonotype was found a few times. V is TRBV6-2 or TRBV6-3 and J is TRBJ2-3; D gene unclear. The CDR3 loop spans 17 amino acids. The germline V and J ends were trimmed by 4 bases and 2 bases, with 19 bases remaining between them. CDR1 and CDR2 (germline): MNHEY, SVGEGT. The chain's CDR3 is CASSSATLTTDTDTQYF. Written as DNA, the CDR3 is TGTGCCAGCAGTTCCGCGACCTTAACTACCGACACAGATACGCAGTATTTT.